The clone carrying this TCR beta chain was recorded a few times. The antigen is not known. The source of the sample is a study of T cells after yellow fever vaccination. Study results and caveats: The appearance of a small share of clonotypes in both CD4 and CD8 compartments was observed.

The CDR3 totals 15 residues. Trimming stripped 3 bases from V and 4 bases from J, with 13 bases between. Per the germline V gene, CDR1 is SGHRS and CDR2 is YFSETQ. TCRdb reprocessed the 5' RACE reads with MiXCR, giving one entry per CDR3 protein. The sample lists about 340,000 distinct CDR3 sequences, approximately 9% occurring once. V usage is TRBV5-1 and J usage is TRBJ2-2; D is possibly TRBD2 (6 bases). This receptor was taken from a man aged 18 to 29 who received the YFV17D yellow fever vaccine. The material was PBMCs, obtained on the day of the first yellow fever vaccination. The CDR3 loop is CASSWSRGTTGELFF. The CDR3 DNA reads TGCGCCAGCAGCTGGAGCCGGGGGACCACCGGGGAGCTGTTTTTT.